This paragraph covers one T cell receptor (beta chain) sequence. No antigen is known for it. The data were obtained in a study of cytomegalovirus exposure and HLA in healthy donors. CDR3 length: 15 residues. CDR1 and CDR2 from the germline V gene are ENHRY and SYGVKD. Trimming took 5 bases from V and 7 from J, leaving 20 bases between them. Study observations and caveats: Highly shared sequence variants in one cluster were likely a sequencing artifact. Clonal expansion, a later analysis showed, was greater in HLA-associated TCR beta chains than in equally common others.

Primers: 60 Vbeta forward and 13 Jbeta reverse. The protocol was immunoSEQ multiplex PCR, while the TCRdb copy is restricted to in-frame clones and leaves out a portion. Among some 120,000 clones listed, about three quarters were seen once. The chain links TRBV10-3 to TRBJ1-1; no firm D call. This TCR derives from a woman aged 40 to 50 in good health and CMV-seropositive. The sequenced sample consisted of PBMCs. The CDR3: CAISSFPRGFGEAFF. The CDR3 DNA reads TGTGCCATCAGTTCCTTCCCACGAGGGTTTGGTGAAGCTTTCTTT.